The clone carrying this TCR beta chain showed up just once. The record originates from a study of OX40 agonist ivuxolimab in advanced cancers. Study-wide context: Participants, 82.7% male, averaged 60 years of age, ranging from about 23 to 90.

Libraries were prepared by immunoSEQ multiplex PCR; TCRdb keeps only in-frame clonotypes and omits some of them. The data contain just under 75,000 clones, roughly nine tenths of them seen just once; the ten biggest clones take up roughly 0.45%. Looked up from germline, CDR1 is LNHDA and CDR2 is SQIVND (reference sequence). Unmatched junction bases numbered 12, after V lost 7 bases and J lost 6 bases. The CDR3 has 15 residues. The rearrangement uses TRBV19 and TRBJ1-5, with 7 bases lining up with TRBD1. This receptor was taken from an adult with an advanced solid tumor such as melanoma, head and neck, liver or kidney cancer. The sequencing here drew on CD4+ or CD8+ T cells sorted from blood, taken in a trial of the OX40 agonist ivuxolimab. The CDR3 reads CASTQGGISGQPQHF. In DNA, the CDR3 is TGTGCCAGTACCCAGGGGGGGATAAGCGGTCAGCCCCAGCATTTT.